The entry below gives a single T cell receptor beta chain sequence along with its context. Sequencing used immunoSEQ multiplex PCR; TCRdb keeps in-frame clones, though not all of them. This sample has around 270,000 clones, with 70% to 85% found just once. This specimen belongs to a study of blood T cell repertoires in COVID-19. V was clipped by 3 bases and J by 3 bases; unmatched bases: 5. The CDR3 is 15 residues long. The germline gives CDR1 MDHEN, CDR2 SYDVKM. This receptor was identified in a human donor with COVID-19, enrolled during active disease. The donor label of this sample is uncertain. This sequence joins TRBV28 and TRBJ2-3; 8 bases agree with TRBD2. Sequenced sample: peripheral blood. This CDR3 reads CASSFGSGMTDTQYF. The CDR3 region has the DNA TGTGCCAGCAGTTTCGGTAGCGGGATGACAGATACGCAGTATTTT. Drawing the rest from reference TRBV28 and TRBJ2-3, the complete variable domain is DVKVTQSSRYLVKRTGEKVFLECVQDMDHENMFWYRQDPGLGLRLIYFSYDVKMKEKGDIPEGYSVSREKKERFSLILESASTNQTSMYLCASSFGSGMTDTQYFGPGTRLTVL.